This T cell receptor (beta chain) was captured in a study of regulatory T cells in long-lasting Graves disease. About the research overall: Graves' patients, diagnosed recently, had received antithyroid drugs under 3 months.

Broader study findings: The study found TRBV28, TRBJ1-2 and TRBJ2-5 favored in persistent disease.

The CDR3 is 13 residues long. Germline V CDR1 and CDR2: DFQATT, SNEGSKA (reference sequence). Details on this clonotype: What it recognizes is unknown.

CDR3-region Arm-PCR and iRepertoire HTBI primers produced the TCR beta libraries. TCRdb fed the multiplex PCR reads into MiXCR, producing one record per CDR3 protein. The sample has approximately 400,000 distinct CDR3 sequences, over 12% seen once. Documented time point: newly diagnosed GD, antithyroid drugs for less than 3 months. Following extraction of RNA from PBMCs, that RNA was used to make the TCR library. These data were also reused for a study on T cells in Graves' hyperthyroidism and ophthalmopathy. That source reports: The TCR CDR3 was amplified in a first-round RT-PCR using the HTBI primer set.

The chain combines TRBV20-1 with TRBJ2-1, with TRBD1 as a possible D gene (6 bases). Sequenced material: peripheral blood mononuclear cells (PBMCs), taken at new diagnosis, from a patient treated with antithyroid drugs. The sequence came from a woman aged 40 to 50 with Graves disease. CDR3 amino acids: CSAGQGWDNEQFF. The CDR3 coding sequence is TGCAGCGCGGGCCAGGGGTGGGACAATGAGCAGTTCTTC.